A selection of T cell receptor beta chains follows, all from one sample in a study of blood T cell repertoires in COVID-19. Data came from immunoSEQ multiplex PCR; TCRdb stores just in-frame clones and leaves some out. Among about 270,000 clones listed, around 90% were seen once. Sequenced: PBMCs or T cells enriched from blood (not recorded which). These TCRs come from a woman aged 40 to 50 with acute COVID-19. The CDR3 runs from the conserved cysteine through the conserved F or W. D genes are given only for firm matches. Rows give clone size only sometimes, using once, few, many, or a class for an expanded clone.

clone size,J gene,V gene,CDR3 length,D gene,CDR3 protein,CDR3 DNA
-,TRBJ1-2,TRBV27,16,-,CASSSQATYRVHGYTF,TGTGCCAGCAGTTCTCAAGCCACTTACAGGGTCCATGGCTACACCTTC
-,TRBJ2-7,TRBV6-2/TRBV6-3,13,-,CASSYSRGYEQYF,TGTGCCAGCAGTTACTCAAGGGGCTACGAGCAGTACTTC
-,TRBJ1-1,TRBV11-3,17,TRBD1,CASSLASRQGRGAEAFF,TGTGCCAGCAGCTTGGCAAGTAGACAGGGGAGAGGGGCTGAAGCTTTCTTT
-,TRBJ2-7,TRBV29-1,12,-,CSAQGLAGEQYF,TGCAGCGCCCAAGGGCTAGCAGGAGAGCAGTACTTC
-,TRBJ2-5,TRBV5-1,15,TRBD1,CASSQRQGVKETQYF,TGCGCCAGCAGCCAGCGACAGGGGGTTAAAGAGACCCAGTACTTC
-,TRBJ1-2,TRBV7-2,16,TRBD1,CASSLGPTGTNYGYTF,TGTGCCAGCAGCTTAGGGCCGACAGGGACTAACTATGGCTACACCTTC
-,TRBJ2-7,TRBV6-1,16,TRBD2,CASSDSGLATSYEQYF,TGTGCCAGCAGTGATAGCGGACTAGCTACCTCCTACGAGCAGTACTTC
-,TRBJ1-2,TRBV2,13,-,CASRRVGSYGYTF,TGTGCCAGCAGGAGGGTAGGATCCTATGGCTACACCTTC
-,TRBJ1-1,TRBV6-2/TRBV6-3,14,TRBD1,CASSSGTGSFEAFF,TGTGCCAGCAGTTCCGGGACAGGGTCCTTTGAAGCTTTCTTT
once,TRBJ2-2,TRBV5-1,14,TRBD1,CASRQRGRTGELFF,TGCGCCAGCAGGCAAAGGGGGCGCACCGGGGAGCTGTTTTTT
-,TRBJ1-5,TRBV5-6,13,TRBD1,CASSFDRGEPQHF,TGTGCCAGCAGCTTCGACAGGGGCGAGCCCCAGCATTTT
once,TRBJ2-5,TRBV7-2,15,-,CASSLARGLQETQYF,TGTGCCAGCAGCTTAGCCCGTGGGCTACAAGAGACCCAGTACTTC
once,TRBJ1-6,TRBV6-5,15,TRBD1,CASSFRTGLDSPLHF,TGTGCCAGCAGTTTCCGGACAGGTTTGGATTCACCCCTCCACTTT
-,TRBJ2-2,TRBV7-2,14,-,CASSLDRDGGELFF,TGTGCCAGCAGCTTAGACAGGGATGGCGGGGAGCTGTTTTTT
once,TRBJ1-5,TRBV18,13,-,CASSADTVQPQHF,TGTGCCAGCTCCGCCGATACAGTTCAGCCCCAGCATTTT
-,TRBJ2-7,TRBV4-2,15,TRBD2,CASRQTSVPTSEQYF,TGTGCCAGCAGACAGACTAGCGTTCCCACCTCCGAGCAGTACTTC
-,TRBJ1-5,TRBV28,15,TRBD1,CASSSPADRGQPQHF,TGTGCCAGCAGTTCCCCCGCGGACAGGGGTCAGCCCCAGCATTTT